This T cell receptor (beta chain) comes out of a study of post-analysis software for immune sequencing data. Looking at the study overall: The study covered relapsing-remitting, secondary progressive and progressive-relapsing courses of multiple sclerosis.

Germline lookup yields CDR1 LGHDT and CDR2 YNNKEL (reference sequence). Trimming pared 1 base from V and 13 bases from J, leaving 11 bases between. This CDR3 has 12 amino acids. Study results and limitations: Samples prepared in the same batch strongly co-clustered by F measure. Relative to controls, patients with multiple sclerosis showed significantly lower normalized Chao1 diversity. In patients, about 5 TRBV segments were more frequent than in controls, with TRBV5-6, TRBV5-1 and TRBV20-1 among them.

Notes on this clonotype: The antigen is undetermined.

The TCR beta cDNA libraries contained unique molecular identifiers. A population of roughly 1 to 11 million T cells gave rise to around 480,000 cDNA molecules. Each CDR3 protein is one row after TCRdb ran MiXCR on the PCR reads. The sample comprises about 380,000 distinct CDR3 sequences, roughly 38% of which are singletons, and 10% to 15% rests with the top ten. Sequencing input: blood. The gene calls are TRBV3-1 and TRBJ2-4, with D uncertain. This sequence was found in a girl aged 5-17 years with multiple sclerosis. This chain's CDR3 is CASSQVAHVQYF. As DNA, the CDR3 is TGTGCCAGCAGCCAAGTCGCCCACGTGCAGTACTTC.